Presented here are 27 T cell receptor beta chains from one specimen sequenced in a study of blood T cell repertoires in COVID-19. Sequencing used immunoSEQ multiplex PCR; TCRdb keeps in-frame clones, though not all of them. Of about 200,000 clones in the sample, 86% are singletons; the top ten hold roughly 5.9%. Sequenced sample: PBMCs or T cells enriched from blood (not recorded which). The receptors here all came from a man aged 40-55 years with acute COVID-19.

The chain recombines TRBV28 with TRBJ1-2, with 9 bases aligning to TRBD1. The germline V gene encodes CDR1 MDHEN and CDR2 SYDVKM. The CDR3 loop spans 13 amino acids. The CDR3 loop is CTVRDRAGTGYTF. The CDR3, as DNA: TGTACGGTCCGGGACAGGGCGGGGACGGGCTACACCTTC.

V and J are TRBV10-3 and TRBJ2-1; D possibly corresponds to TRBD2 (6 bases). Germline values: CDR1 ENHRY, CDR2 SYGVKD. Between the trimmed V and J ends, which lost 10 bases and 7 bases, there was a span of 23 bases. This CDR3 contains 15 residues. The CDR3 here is CASAPGLLFVNEQFF. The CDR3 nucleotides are TGTGCCAGCGCACCGGGACTTCTCTTTGTAAATGAGCAGTTCTTC.

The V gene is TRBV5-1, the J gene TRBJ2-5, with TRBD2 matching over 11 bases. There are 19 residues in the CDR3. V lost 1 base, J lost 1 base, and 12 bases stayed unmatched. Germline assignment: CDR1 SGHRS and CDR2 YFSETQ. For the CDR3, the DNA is TGCGCCAGCAGCTTGTATGGGACTAGCGGAGCAGGCACCCAAGAGACCCAGTACTTC. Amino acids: CASSLYGTSGAGTQETQYF.

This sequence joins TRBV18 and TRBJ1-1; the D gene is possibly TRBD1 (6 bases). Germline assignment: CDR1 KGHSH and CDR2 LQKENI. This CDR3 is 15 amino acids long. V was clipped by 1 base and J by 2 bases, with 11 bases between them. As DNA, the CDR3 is TGTGCCAGCTCACCACTTCGGACAGCCAACACTGAAGCTTTCTTT. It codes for CASSPLRTANTEAFF.

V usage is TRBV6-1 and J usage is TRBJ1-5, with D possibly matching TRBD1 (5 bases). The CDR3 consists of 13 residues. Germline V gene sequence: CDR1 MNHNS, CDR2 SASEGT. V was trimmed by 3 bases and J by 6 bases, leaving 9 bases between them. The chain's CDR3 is CASSERQIQPQHF. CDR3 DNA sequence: TGTGCCAGCAGTGAGCGACAGATTCAGCCCCAGCATTTT.

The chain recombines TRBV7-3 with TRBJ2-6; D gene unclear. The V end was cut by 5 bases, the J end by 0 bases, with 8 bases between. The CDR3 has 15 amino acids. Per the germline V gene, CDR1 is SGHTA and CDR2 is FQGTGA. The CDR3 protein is CASSKTHSGANVLTF. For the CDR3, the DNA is TGTGCCAGCAGCAAGACTCACTCTGGGGCCAACGTCCTGACTTTC.

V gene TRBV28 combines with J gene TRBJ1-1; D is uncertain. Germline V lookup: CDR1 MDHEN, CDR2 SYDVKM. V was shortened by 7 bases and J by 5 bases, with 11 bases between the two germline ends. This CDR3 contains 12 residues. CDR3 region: CASNHLRTEAFF. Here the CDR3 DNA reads TGTGCCAGCAATCACCTGAGGACTGAAGCTTTCTTT.

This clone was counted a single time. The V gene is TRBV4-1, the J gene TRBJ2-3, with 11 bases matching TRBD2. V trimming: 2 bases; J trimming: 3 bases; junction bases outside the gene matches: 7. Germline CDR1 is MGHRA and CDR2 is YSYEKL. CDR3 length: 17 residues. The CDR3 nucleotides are TGCGCCAGCAGCCAACCCCGTGCTAGCGGGAGGACAGATACGCAGTATTTT. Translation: CASSQPRASGRTDTQYF.

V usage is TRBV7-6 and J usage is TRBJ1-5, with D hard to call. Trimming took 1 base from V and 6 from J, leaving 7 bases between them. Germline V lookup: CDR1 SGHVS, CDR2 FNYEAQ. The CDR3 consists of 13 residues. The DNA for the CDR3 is TGTGCCAGCAGCTTAGGCGCGCGTCAGCCCCAGCATTTT. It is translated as CASSLGARQPQHF.

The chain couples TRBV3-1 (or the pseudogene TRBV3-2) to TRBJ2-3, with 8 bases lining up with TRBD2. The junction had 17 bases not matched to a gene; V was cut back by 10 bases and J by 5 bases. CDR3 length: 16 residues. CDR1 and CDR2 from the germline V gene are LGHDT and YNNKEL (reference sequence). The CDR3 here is CATGGGSGGPRDTQYF. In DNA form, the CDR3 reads TGTGCCACTGGGGGGGGGTCGGGAGGGCCTAGAGATACGCAGTATTTT.

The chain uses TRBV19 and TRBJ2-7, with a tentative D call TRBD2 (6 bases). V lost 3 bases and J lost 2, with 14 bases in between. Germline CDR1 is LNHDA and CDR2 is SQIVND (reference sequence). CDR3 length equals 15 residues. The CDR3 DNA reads TGTGCCAGTAGTATCCGGGGGAATGGCCCCTACGAGCAGTACTTC. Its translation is CASSIRGNGPYEQYF.

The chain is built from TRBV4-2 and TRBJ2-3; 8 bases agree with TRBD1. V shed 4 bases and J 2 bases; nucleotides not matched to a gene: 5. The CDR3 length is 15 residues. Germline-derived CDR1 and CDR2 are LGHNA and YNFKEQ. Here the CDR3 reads CASSRPGQDTDTQYF. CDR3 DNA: TGTGCCAGCAGCCGGCCGGGACAGGACACAGATACGCAGTATTTT.

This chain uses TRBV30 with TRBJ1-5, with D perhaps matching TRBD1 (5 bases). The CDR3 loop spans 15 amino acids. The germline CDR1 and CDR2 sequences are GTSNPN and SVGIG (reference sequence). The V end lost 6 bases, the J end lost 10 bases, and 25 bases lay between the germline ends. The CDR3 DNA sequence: TGTGCCTGCTCCCCCCAAACAGGCCCCTTATATCCCCAGCATTTT. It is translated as CACSPQTGPLYPQHF. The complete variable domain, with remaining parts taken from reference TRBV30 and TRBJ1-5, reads SQTIHQWPATLVQPVGSPLSLECTVEGTSNPNLYWYRQAAGRGLQLLFYSVGIGQISSEVPQNLSASRPQDRQFILSSKKLLLSDSGFYLCACSPQTGPLYPQHFGDGTRLSIL.

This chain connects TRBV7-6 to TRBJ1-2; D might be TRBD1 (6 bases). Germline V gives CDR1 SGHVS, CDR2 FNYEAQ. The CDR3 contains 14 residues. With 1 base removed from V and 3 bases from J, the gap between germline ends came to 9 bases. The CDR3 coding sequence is TGTGCCAGCAGCTTAGACCCAGGGGACTATGGCTACACCTTC. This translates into CASSLDPGDYGYTF.

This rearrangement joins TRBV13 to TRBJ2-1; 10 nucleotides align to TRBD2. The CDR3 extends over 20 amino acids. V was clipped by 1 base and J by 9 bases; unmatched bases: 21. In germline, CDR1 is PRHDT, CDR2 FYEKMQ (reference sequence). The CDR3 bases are TGTGCCAGCAGCTTAGAAGGATGGGCGTCTAGCGGGAGCGCTAGGGGTGAGCAGTTCTTC. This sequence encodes CASSLEGWASSGSARGEQFF.

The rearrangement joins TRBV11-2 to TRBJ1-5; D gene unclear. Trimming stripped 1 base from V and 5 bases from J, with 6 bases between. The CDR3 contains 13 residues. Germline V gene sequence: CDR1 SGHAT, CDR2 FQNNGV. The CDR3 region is CASSLGRYQPQHF. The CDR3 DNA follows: TGTGCCAGCAGCTTAGGGCGGTATCAGCCCCAGCATTTT.

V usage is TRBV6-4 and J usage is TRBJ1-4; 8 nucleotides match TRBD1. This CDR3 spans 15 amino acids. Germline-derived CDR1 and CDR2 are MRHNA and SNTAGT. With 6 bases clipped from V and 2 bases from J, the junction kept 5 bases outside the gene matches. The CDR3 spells CASSQQGGTNEKLFF. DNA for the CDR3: TGTGCCAGCAGCCAACAGGGGGGCACTAATGAAAAACTGTTTTTT.

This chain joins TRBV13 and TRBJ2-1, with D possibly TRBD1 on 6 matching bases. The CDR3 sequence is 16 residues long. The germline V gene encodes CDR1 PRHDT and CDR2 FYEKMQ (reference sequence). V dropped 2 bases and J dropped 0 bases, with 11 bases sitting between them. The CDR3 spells CASSLRGTDSYNEQFF. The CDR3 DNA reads TGTGCCAGCAGCTTAAGGGGGACGGACTCCTACAATGAGCAGTTCTTC. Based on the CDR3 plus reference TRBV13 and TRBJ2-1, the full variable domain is AAGVIQSPRHLIKEKRETATLKCYPIPRHDTVYWYQQGPGQDPQFLISFYEKMQSDKGSIPDRFSAQQFSDYHSELNMSSLELGDSALYFCASSLRGTDSYNEQFFGPGTRLTVL.

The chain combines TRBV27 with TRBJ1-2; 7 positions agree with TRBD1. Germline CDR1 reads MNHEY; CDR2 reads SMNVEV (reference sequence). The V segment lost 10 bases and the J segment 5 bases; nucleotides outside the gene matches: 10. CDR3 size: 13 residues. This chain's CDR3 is CATRSGGQYGYTF. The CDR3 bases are TGTGCCACCCGCTCCGGGGGACAGTATGGCTACACCTTC.

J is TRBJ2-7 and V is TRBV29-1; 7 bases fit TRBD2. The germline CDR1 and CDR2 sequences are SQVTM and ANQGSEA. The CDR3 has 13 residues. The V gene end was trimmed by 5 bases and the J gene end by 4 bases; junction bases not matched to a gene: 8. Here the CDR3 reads CSVMETGGYEQYF. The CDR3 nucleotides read TGCAGCGTTATGGAAACGGGGGGTTACGAGCAGTACTTC.

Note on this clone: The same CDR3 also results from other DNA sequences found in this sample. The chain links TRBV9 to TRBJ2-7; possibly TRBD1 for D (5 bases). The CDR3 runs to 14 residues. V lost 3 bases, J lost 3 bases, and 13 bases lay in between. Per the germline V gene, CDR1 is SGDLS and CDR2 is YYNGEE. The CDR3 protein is CASSAAGRDYEQYF. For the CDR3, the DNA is TGTGCCAGCAGCGCCGCCGGCAGGGACTACGAGCAGTACTTC. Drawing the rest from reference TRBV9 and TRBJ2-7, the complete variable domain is DSGVTQTPKHLITATGQRVTLRCSPRSGDLSVYWYQQSLDQGLQFLIQYYNGEERAKGNILERFSAQQFPDLHSELNLSSLELGDSALYFCASSAAGRDYEQYFGPGTRLTVT.

CDR3 coding DNA: TGTGCCTGGAGTCCCCAGGGACTTGAAGCTTTCTTT. It is translated as CAWSPQGLEAFF. The chain links TRBV30 to TRBJ1-1, with D possibly TRBD1 on 5 matching bases. Germline V gene lookup returns CDR1 GTSNPN and CDR2 SVGIG (reference sequence). V lost 2 bases, J lost 7 bases, and 11 bases lay in between. The CDR3 is 12 residues long. The complete variable domain, with remaining parts taken from reference TRBV30 and TRBJ1-1, reads SQTIHQWPATLVQPVGSPLSLECTVEGTSNPNLYWYRQAAGRGLQLLFYSVGIGQISSEVPQNLSASRPQDRQFILSSKKLLLSDSGFYLCAWSPQGLEAFFGQGTRLTVV.

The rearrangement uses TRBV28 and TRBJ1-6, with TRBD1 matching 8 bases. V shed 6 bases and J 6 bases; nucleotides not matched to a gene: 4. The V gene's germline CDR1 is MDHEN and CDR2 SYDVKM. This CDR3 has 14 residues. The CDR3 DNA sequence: TGTGCCAGCAGCACCGGACAGGGTAATTCACCCCTCCACTTT. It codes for CASSTGQGNSPLHF. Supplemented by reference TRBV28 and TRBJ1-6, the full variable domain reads DVKVTQSSRYLVKRTGEKVFLECVQDMDHENMFWYRQDPGLGLRLIYFSYDVKMKEKGDIPEGYSVSREKKERFSLILESASTNQTSMYLCASSTGQGNSPLHFGNGTRLTVT.

Written as DNA, the CDR3 is TGCGCCAGCAGCTTGTGGCAGGGGCAGTACAATGAGCAGTTCTTC. Its protein is CASSLWQGQYNEQFF. The chain is built from TRBV5-1 and TRBJ2-1, with D maybe TRBD1 (6 bases). CDR1 and CDR2 (germline): SGHRS, YFSETQ. Trimming left V 1 base short and J 4 bases short, with 12 bases between. CDR3 length: 15 amino acids.

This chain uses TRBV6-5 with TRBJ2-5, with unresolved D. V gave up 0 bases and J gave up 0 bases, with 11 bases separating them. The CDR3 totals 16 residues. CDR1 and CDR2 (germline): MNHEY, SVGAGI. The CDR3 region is CASSYSRQQYQETQYF. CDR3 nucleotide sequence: TGTGCCAGCAGTTACTCGAGGCAGCAGTACCAAGAGACCCAGTACTTC.

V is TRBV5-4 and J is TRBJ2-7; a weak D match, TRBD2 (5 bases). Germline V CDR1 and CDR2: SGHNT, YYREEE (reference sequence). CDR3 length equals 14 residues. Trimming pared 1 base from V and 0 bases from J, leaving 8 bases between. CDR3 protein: CASSLRESSYEQYF. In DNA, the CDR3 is TGTGCCAGCAGCTTGCGGGAAAGCTCCTACGAGCAGTACTTC.

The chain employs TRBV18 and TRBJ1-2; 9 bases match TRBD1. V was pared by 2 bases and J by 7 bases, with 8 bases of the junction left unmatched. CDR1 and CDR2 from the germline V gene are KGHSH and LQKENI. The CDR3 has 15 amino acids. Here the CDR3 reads CASSPTGTGSGGYTF. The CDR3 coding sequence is TGTGCCAGCTCACCAACCGGGACAGGGTCTGGTGGCTACACCTTC.